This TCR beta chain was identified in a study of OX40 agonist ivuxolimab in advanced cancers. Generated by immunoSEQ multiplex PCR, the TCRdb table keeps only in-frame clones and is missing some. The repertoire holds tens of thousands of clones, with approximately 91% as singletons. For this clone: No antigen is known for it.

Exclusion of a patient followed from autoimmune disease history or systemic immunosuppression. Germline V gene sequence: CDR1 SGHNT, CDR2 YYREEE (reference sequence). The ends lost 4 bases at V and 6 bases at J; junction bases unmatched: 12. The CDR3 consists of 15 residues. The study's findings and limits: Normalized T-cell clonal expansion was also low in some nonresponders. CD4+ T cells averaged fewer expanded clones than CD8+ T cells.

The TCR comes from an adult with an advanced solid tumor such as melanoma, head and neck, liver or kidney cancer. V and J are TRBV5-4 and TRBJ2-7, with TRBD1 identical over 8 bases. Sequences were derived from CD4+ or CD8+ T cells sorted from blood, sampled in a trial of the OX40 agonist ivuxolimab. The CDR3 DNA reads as TGTGCCAGCAGCCAACCCGGGGAACAGGGGGTCGAGCAGTACTTC. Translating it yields CASSQPGEQGVEQYF. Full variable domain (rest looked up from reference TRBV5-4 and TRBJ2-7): ETGVTQSPTHLIKTRGQQVTLRCSSQSGHNTVSWYQQALGQGPQFIFQYYREEENGRGNFPPRFSGLQFPNYSSELNVNALELDDSALYLCASSQPGEQGVEQYFGPGTRLTVT.